A selection of T cell receptor beta chains follows, all from one sample in a study of blood T cell repertoires in COVID-19. Measured with immunoSEQ multiplex PCR; TCRdb has only the in-frame clones, and not every one. The sample lists about 140,000 clones, roughly four fifths occurring once. Sequencing was performed on peripheral blood. The receptors originated from a human donor in a cohort sampled during active COVID-19. CDR3s include the opening cysteine and the closing phenylalanine or tryptophan. Fields, in order: CDR3 DNA, CDR3 protein, J gene, D gene, V gene. D genes are given only for firm matches.

DNA: TGTGCCAGCAGCTTTGATCTTTACGCGTACGAGCAGTACTTC; CDR3: CASSFDLYAYEQYF; J: TRBJ2-7; D: .; V: TRBV5-5
DNA: TGTGCCAGTGCCACTCGTAGGGACAATAGCAATCAGCCCCAGCATTTT; CDR3: CASATRRDNSNQPQHF; J: TRBJ1-5; D: .; V: TRBV19
DNA: TGTGCCAGTAGTCCCGGACTAGCGGCACAAGAGACCCAGTACTTC; CDR3: CASSPGLAAQETQYF; J: TRBJ2-5; D: TRBD2; V: TRBV19
DNA: TGTGCCAGCAGCCAAGAAGCATGGCAGGGCGCTGGGTCACCCCTCCACTTT; CDR3: CASSQEAWQGAGSPLHF; J: TRBJ1-6; D: .; V: TRBV3-1/TRBV3-2
DNA: TGTGCCAGCTCCCCCTACCAAGAGACCCAGTACTTC; CDR3: CASSPYQETQYF; J: TRBJ2-5; D: .; V: TRBV18
DNA: TGTGCCAGTACCCCGCTTTCGACAGGTTTCGCGGGAGGGGCAAACATTCAGTACTTC; CDR3: CASTPLSTGFAGGANIQYF; J: TRBJ2-4; D: TRBD2; V: TRBV19
DNA: TGCGCCAGCAAGGACAACTCACAGGGAGGCTACACCTTC; CDR3: CASKDNSQGGYTF; J: TRBJ1-2; D: .; V: TRBV10-2
DNA: TGTGCCAGCAGCGTAGGGCGGGACGGGAGCAATGAGCAGTTCTTC; CDR3: CASSVGRDGSNEQFF; J: TRBJ2-1; D: .; V: TRBV9
DNA: TGTGCCAGCAGCATCCTTCGCGGGACAGGGGCCAAAAACATTCAGTACTTC; CDR3: CASSILRGTGAKNIQYF; J: TRBJ2-4; D: TRBD1; V: TRBV13
DNA: TGTGCCAGCAGAGGTTGGGAGTCCAAAACCTACGAGCAGTACTTC; CDR3: CASRGWESKTYEQYF; J: TRBJ2-7; D: .; V: TRBV27
DNA: TGTGCCAGCAGAAAAGAACAGGGGAAAAATCAGCCCCAGCATTTT; CDR3: CASRKEQGKNQPQHF; J: TRBJ1-5; D: TRBD1; V: TRBV6-5